This is a list of T cell receptor beta chains from one sample in a study of T cells in Graves' hyperthyroidism and ophthalmopathy. TCRdb passed the multiplex PCR reads through MiXCR, listing each CDR3 protein once. The sample includes some 600,000 distinct CDR3 sequences, more than 11% of them seen just once. Sequencing was done on a sample of blood. Receptors originate from a woman in her thirties with Graves' hyperthyroidism that later progressed to Graves' ophthalmopathy. Each CDR3 is given with its conserved first and last residue. The order of the fields is J gene, D gene, V gene, clone size, CDR3 DNA, CDR3 protein. A D gene is named only where the DNA matches it firmly. Where a row states a size, it is once, few, many or the class of an expanded clone; other rows omit it.

TRBJ1-3 - TRBV12-3/TRBV12-4 many TGTGCCGGTCGGGACAACTCTGGAAACACCATATATTTT CAGRDNSGNTIYF
TRBJ1-5 - TRBV28 - TGTGCCAGCAGCTATCATGGGGTTGGTCAGCCCCAGCATTTT CASSYHGVGQPQHF
TRBJ2-1 - TRBV27 many TGTGCCAGCAGTTATGGTAGCGGCTCCTACAATGAGCAGTTCTTC CASSYGSGSYNEQFF
TRBJ2-3 TRBD2 TRBV18 many TGTGCCAGCTCACCATCTCTAGCGGGAGGGCCTAGCACAGATACGCAGTATTTT CASSPSLAGGPSTDTQYF
TRBJ2-5 - TRBV10-3 many TGTGCCATCAGTGATGGAGTAATTCAAGAGACCCAGTACTTC CAISDGVIQETQYF
TRBJ1-3 - TRBV19 - TGTGCCAGTAGTATCGGGACACGGGGAGTCTCTGGAAACACCATATATTTT CASSIGTRGVSGNTIYF
TRBJ1-2 TRBD1 TRBV7-6 many TGTGCCAGCAGCAAGACAGGGGGACTTGTGATTTCAGATGGCTACACCTTC CASSKTGGLVISDGYTF
TRBJ1-4 - TRBV11-2 many TGTGCCAGCAGCCCCGGACAGTTTAATGAAAAACTGTTTTTT CASSPGQFNEKLFF
TRBJ2-3 TRBD2 TRBV19 many TGTGCCAGTAGTATAGTGGCGGGAGGGCCTGGAGATACGCAGTATTTT CASSIVAGGPGDTQYF
TRBJ2-1 TRBD2 TRBV4-3 many TGCGCCAGCAGCCAAGGGGGACTAGCGGACTACAATGAGCAGTTCTTC CASSQGGLADYNEQFF
TRBJ1-1 TRBD1 TRBV11-3 many TGTGCCAGCGAAGGGACAGGGGGTACTGAAGCTTTCTTT CASEGTGGTEAFF
TRBJ1-5 TRBD1 TRBV19 many TGTGCCAGTAGTCCCCTCCGGGACAGCTCGAATCAGCCCCAGCATTTT CASSPLRDSSNQPQHF
TRBJ2-2 - TRBV5-6 once TGTGCCAGCAGCTGGTCCTCCGGGGAGCTGTTTTTT CASSWSSGELFF